This record looks at one T cell receptor beta chain sequence and its context. Methods used by the authors: Estimated nucleated cell counts came from reference gene primer amplification. Data came from immunoSEQ multiplex PCR; TCRdb stores just in-frame clones and leaves some out. That table gives V, J and clone size, and the DNA gave D and trimming. The data hold roughly 110,000 clones, with roughly 85% observed a single time. V lost 6 bases and J lost 0, with 14 bases in between. This CDR3 contains 16 residues. Germline V gene lookup returns CDR1 WSHSY and CDR2 SAAADI. Seattle participants joined during active infection and were tracked over time. This sample is part of a study of blood T cell repertoires in COVID-19. Study summary: Samples came from the United States, Italy and Spain, spanning acute and convalescent COVID-19. Sample material is recorded as cDNA or gDNA derived from T cells, B-cell-depleted T cells, or PBMCs.

The chain is built from TRBV10-2 and TRBJ1-4; D unclear. The clonotype was recovered from a woman aged 60-70 years with COVID-19, enrolled during active disease. The sequenced sample was peripheral blood. The CDR3 is CASSGTGDATNEKLFF. CDR3 coding DNA: TGCGCCAGCAGCGGTACGGGAGATGCAACTAATGAAAAACTGTTTTTT.